The 9 T cell receptor beta chains below were found in one sample sequenced in a study of T cell changes during pregnancy in multiple sclerosis. Profiled with immunoSEQ multiplex PCR; TCRdb holds only in-frame clones, not every one. The sample lists about 60,000 clones, 80% to 95% occurring once. This sample comprised peripheral blood, obtained in the third trimester of pregnancy. Receptors originate from a female donor in good health, enrolled as a control in a pregnancy study.

The DNA for the CDR3 is TGTGCCATCAGCCCGGGACTAGCGGGGGTTACAGATACGCAGTATTTT. Amino acids: CAISPGLAGVTDTQYF. V and J are TRBV10-3 and TRBJ2-3, with 14 bases identical to TRBD2. Unmatched junction bases numbered 5, after V lost 6 bases and J lost 3 bases. This CDR3 comprises 16 residues. Germline CDR1 and CDR2: ENHRY and SYGVKD.

J is TRBJ2-7 and V is TRBV5-4; 7 bases are shared with TRBD1. With 4 bases clipped from V and 6 bases from J, the junction kept 4 bases outside the gene matches. The CDR3 covers 12 residues. Per the germline V gene, CDR1 is SGHNT and CDR2 is YYREEE (reference sequence). CDR3 nucleotides: TGTGCCAGCAGCCCACAGGGGTCCGAGCAGTACTTC. Amino acids: CASSPQGSEQYF.

The chain recombines TRBV18 with TRBJ1-1; 7 bases align to TRBD1. The germline V gene has CDR1 KGHSH and CDR2 LQKENI. The trim removed 2 bases at V and 0 bases at J, leaving 3 bases unmatched. The CDR3 sequence is 15 residues long. The CDR3 loop reads CASSPKGQLNTEAFF. The CDR3 DNA reads TGTGCCAGCTCACCAAAGGGACAGCTGAACACTGAAGCTTTCTTT.

The chain couples TRBV14 to TRBJ2-3; 7 bases fit TRBD1. J gave up 5 bases and V 4 bases, and 0 bases lay outside the gene matches. Germline CDR1 reads SGHDN; CDR2 reads FVKESK. The CDR3 is 12 residues long. Written as DNA, the CDR3 is TGTGCCAGCAGCCCAGGGGGAGATACGCAGTATTTT. This translates into CASSPGGDTQYF.

The chain links TRBV18 to TRBJ2-1; maybe TRBD2 (6 bases). Germline V gives CDR1 KGHSH, CDR2 LQKENI. V lost 3 bases and J 3 bases, leaving 9 bases between the germline ends. The CDR3 consists of 14 residues. CDR3 residues: CASSPVGGYNEQFF. CDR3 nucleotides: TGTGCCAGCTCACCCGTGGGGGGCTACAATGAGCAGTTCTTC.

The CDR3 reads CASSLGGGQGRQPQHF. Written as DNA, the CDR3 is TGTGCCAGCAGCTTAGGGGGGGGACAGGGGCGCCAGCCCCAGCATTTT. The chain has TRBV7-2 and TRBJ1-5; TRBD1 matches 10 bases. J was trimmed by 7 bases and V by 1 base; bases with no gene match: 7. CDR1 and CDR2 (germline): SGHTA, FQGNSA. The CDR3 has 16 residues.

J is TRBJ2-3 and V is TRBV5-4, with 8 bases fitting TRBD2. Per the germline V gene, CDR1 is SGHNT and CDR2 is YYREEE (reference sequence). With V trimmed by 3 bases and J by 8 bases, 8 bases remained unmatched. CDR3 size: 14 residues. The CDR3 protein is CASSSGLDLGTQYF. The CDR3 nucleotides read TGTGCCAGCAGCTCGGGACTAGACTTGGGTACGCAGTATTTT.

V gene TRBV7-6 combines with J gene TRBJ2-3; 9 nucleotides line up with TRBD1. This CDR3 is 14 amino acids long. V shed 4 bases, J shed 4 bases, and the junction held 3 bases outside the gene matches. CDR1 is SGHVS, CDR2 FNYEAQ, per germline. This chain's CDR3 is CASSSGQGADTQYF. The CDR3 bases are TGTGCCAGCAGCTCGGGACAGGGCGCAGATACGCAGTATTTT.

This clone was detected once. This chain joins TRBV9 and TRBJ2-1, with D possibly TRBD2 on 6 matching bases. The CDR3 is 16 amino acids. The germline V and J ends were trimmed by 3 bases and 7 bases, with 20 bases remaining between them. CDR1 and CDR2 (germline): SGDLS, YYNGEE. CDR3 protein: CASSAEAGNGKNEQFF. The CDR3 coding sequence is TGTGCCAGCAGCGCCGAGGCGGGAAATGGAAAAAATGAGCAGTTCTTC. The full variable domain, completed using reference TRBV9 and TRBJ2-1, is DSGVTQTPKHLITATGQRVTLRCSPRSGDLSVYWYQQSLDQGLQFLIQYYNGEERAKGNILERFSAQQFPDLHSELNLSSLELGDSALYFCASSAEAGNGKNEQFFGPGTRLTVL.